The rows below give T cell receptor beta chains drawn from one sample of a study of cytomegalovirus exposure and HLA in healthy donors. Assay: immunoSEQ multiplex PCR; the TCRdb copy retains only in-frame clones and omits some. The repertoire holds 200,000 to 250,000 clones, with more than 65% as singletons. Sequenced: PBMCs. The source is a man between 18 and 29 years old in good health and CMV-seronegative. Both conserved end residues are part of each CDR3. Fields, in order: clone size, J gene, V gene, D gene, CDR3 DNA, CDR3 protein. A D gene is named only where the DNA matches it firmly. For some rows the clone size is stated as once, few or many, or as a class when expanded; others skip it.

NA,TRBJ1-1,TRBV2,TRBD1,TGTGCCAGCAGCGCCACCGGGACAGTTGTCACTGAAGCTTTCTTT,CASSATGTVVTEAFF
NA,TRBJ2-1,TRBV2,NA,TGTGCCAGCACCTTTCAGAAGAAGGGGGAGCAGTTCTTC,CASTFQKKGEQFF
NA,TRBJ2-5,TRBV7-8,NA,TGTGCCAGCAGCTCCAGAGGGATGGGAGTCGAGACCCAGTACTTC,CASSSRGMGVETQYF
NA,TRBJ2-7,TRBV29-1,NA,TGCAGCGGGGGTCCTAGGAGGAGCGAGCAGTACTTC,CSGGPRRSEQYF
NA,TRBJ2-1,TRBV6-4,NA,TGTGCCAGCAGTGACTCGCAGACGTCCCCCGGAGCCTACAATGAGCAGTTCTTC,CASSDSQTSPGAYNEQFF
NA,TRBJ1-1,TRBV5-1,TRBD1,TGCGCCAGCAGCCCGGCGCGGGGCAGGGGGACTGAAGCTTTCTTT,CASSPARGRGTEAFF
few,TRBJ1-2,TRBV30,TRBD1,TGTGCCTGGAGTGTAACGGACAGGGGGGACGGCTACACCTTC,CAWSVTDRGDGYTF
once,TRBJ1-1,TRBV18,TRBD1,TGTGCCAGCTCACGTAGGTCGGGACAGCCGAACACTGAAGCTTTCTTT,CASSRRSGQPNTEAFF
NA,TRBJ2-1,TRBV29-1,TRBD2,TGCAGCGTAGCTCCGGGACTAGCGCAATTCCGTGAGCAGTTCTTC,CSVAPGLAQFREQFF
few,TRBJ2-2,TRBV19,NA,TGTGCCAGTACCCAACTTAGTGGCGGGGAGCTGTTTTTT,CASTQLSGGELFF
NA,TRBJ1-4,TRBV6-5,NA,TGTGCCAGCAGTCGGGAGGGTTGGGAAAAACTGTTTTTT,CASSREGWEKLFF
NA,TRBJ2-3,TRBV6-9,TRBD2,TGTGCCAGCAGTTTCGCAGCCCCTAGCGGAGGGCCCACAGATACGCAGTATTTT,CASSFAAPSGGPTDTQYF
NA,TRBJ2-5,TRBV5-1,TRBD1,TGCGCCAGCAGCTCGAACAGTTACAGGGGGGAGACCCAGTACTTC,CASSSNSYRGETQYF
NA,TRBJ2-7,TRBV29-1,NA,TGCAGCGTTGAACACCCAGGGGAGTACGAGCAGTACTTC,CSVEHPGEYEQYF
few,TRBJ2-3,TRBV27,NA,TGTGCCAGCAGTTTATGGCAGGGGATCACAGATACGCAGTATTTT,CASSLWQGITDTQYF
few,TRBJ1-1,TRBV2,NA,TGTGCCAGCGCCGGGCCAAGGGGCTTAGAGGCTTTCTTT,CASAGPRGLEAFF
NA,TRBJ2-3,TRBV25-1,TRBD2,TGTGCCAGCAGTGAAGGACTAGCGGGAGTGACAGATACGCAGTATTTT,CASSEGLAGVTDTQYF
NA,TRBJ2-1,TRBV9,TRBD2,TGTGCCAGCAGCGAAGATAGCGGGAGCTCCTACAATGAGCAGTTCTTC,CASSEDSGSSYNEQFF
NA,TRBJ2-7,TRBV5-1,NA,TGCGCCAGCAGCTCCGCCGGGGTCCTCCACGAGCAGTACTTC,CASSSAGVLHEQYF
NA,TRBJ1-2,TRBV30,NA,TGTGCCTGCCCCAAGGGGTATGGCTACACCTTC,CACPKGYGYTF
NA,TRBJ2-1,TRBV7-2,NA,TGTGCCAGCAGCCGAAAAAGCGGTAGCTCCTACAATGAGCAGTTCTTC,CASSRKSGSSYNEQFF
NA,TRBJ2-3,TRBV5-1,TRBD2,TGCGCCAGCAGCACTACTAGCGGGAGCACAGATACGCAGTATTTT,CASSTTSGSTDTQYF
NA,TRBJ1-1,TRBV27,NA,TGTGCCAGCAGTTCCATTAAGGGCCCGGGGGTGAAAGCTTTCTTT,CASSSIKGPGVKAFF
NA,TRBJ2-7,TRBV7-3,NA,TGTGCCAGCAGTCAACAGGCTACGGGCGAGCAGTACTTC,CASSQQATGEQYF
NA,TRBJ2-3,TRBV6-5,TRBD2,TGTGCCAGCAGTTACATGTTAGCGGGAGGGCCAGATACGCAGTATTTT,CASSYMLAGGPDTQYF
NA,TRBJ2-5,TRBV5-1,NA,TGCGCCAGCAATAGGAAGGGGGAGACCCAGTACTTC,CASNRKGETQYF
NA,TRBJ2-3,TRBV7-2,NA,TGTGCCAGCAGCTTACAGGACATTCGCACAGATACGCAGTATTTT,CASSLQDIRTDTQYF
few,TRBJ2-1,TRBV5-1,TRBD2,TGCGCCAGCAGCCCTGGGACTAGCGGGAGGGATGAGCAGTTCTTC,CASSPGTSGRDEQFF
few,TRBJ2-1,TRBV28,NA,TGTGCCAGCAGTCTGACAGGACGTGAGCAGTTCTTC,CASSLTGREQFF
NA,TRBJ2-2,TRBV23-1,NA,TGCGCCAGCAGTCCCCCGGTGCCGGGGAGAGTCGGCGGGGAGCTGTTTTTT,CASSPPVPGRVGGELFF
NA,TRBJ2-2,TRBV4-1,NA,TGCGCCAGCAGCCAAGATCCCCTTCGCCAGGTGAACACCGGGGAGCTGTTTTTT,CASSQDPLRQVNTGELFF
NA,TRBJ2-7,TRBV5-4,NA,TGTGCCAGCAGCTTTTCAGGGACGGGAGACGAGCAGTACTTC,CASSFSGTGDEQYF
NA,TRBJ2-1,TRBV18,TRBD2,TGTGCCAGCTCACCACCTACCGGGGGGAACAATGAGCAGTTCTTC,CASSPPTGGNNEQFF
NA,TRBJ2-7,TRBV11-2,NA,TGTGCCAGCAGCGGGCAGGTTCCCTACGAGCAGTACTTC,CASSGQVPYEQYF
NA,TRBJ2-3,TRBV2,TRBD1,TGTGCCAGCAGTGAATGGTCAGGGGGCGCAGGTAGCACAGATACGCAGTATTTT,CASSEWSGGAGSTDTQYF
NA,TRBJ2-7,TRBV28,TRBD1,TGTGCCAGCAGTCTCCCGGGACAGGGGAGCTACGAGCAGTACTTC,CASSLPGQGSYEQYF
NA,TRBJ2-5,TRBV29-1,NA,TGCAGCGTTGAAGACAGGGTGTTCGGCCAAGAGACCCAGTACTTC,CSVEDRVFGQETQYF
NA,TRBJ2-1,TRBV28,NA,TGTGCGACTAAGGCGGACGATTACAATGAGCAGTTCTTC,CATKADDYNEQFF
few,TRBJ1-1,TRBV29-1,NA,TGCAGCGTTGAGGACGGGGACACTGAAGCTTTCTTT,CSVEDGDTEAFF
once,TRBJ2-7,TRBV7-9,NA,TGTGCCAGCAGCTTAGTCACAGGTACTTACGAGCAGTACTTC,CASSLVTGTYEQYF